This TCR beta chain originates from a study of blood T cell repertoires in COVID-19 (dated by TCRdb to 2020 to 2022). General notes on the study: Samples covering the acute and convalescent phases of COVID-19 were provided by collaborators in the United States, Italy and Spain. Samples came from the ongoing ImmuneRACE study (first 160 participants) plus 1,254 subjects from 6 global collaborators. Where available, HLA class I and class II types were taken from metadata supplied by the sample provider and were not determined by assay-based typing. The sample metadata nearly always contained a de-identified subject ID, COVID-19 status, age in years and sex. The material from the prospective study consisted of cDNA or gDNA derived from T cells, B-cell-depleted T cells, or PBMCs. The repertoires were made available in a free public database intended to serve as a resource for research on the immune response to SARS-CoV-2. Deeply sampled blood TCRbeta repertoires from subjects exposed to, actively infected with, or recovered from COVID-19 were included in the dataset.

TCRbeta CDR3 regions were amplified from genomic DNA using the immunoSEQ Assay, a bias-controlled multiplex PCR. The authors' pipeline ran thus. Within the assay, amplification of reference gene primers was used to estimate how many nucleated cells each sample contained. Sequence reads were collapsed and filtered to measure the absolute abundance of every unique TCRbeta CDR3 rearrangement. For each sample, productive Simpson clonality was calculated by taking the square root of Simpson's diversity index across productive rearrangements. TCRdb holds this immuneACCESS table with in-frame rearrangements only. Some clones are missing; in checked studies, unresolved V genes explain under half, and the rest has no known cause. V, J and clone size are those of that table, while D and trimming were read from the DNA. The sample yields 200,000 or so clones; 80% to 90% were counted once. The top ten clonotypes cover approximately 2.6% of the sample.

At one collaborating source in Seattle, patients were enrolled during active infection and were followed longitudinally through the course of disease. Whole blood was collected in K2EDTA tubes by collaborating institutions according to the institutions' own protocols. For TCRbeta analysis, collaborator samples were shipped as frozen whole blood, as isolated PBMCs, or as DNA extracted from either sample type. At the junction V is shortened by 1 base and J by 7 bases, with 11 bases in between. CDR1 SGHVS and CDR2 FNYEAQ were looked up in the germline V gene. The CDR3 starts with the cysteine, ends with the phenylalanine, and has 15 residues. The retained sequence is limited to the CDR3, 45 bases, with the frame set at the first base. Notes on this clone: Its antigen is currently not known. Per-nucleotide qualities are absent, and no much larger clonotype sits a single base away.

What the research found in general, with its limitations: Clinical and demographic metadata were provided uncurated, with the amount varying by source and participant.

The receptor's source is a man aged 30-40 years with COVID-19, enrolled during active disease. Sequencing was performed on peripheral blood. This sequence uses TRBV7-6 and TRBJ1-6, with the D gene too uncertain to name. Here is the DNA: TGTGCCAGCAGCTTAGACGGCCGAGGAAATTCACCCCTCCACTTT. This encodes CASSLDGRGNSPLHF.